The clone carrying this T cell receptor beta chain was observed many times. No antigen is known for it. This entry comes from a study of T cells in Graves' hyperthyroidism and ophthalmopathy. The study, taken as a whole, reports: Using 13 V-J features, a model discriminated ophthalmopathy from stable hyperthyroidism.

Germline loops: CDR1 SGHTA, CDR2 FQGNSA. The CDR3 contains 15 residues. V was pared by 5 bases and J by 0 bases, with 12 bases between. With a duration under 2 months, the hyperthyroidism was newly diagnosed in patients aged 18 to 65. Diagnostic decisions used clinical symptoms, serum thyroxine and TRAb, thyroid ultrasound and orbital computed tomography. Blood dates from first hyperthyroidism diagnosis, before any ophthalmopathy symptoms. RNA transcripts yielded amplified TCR beta CDR3 regions. The HTBI primer set drove a first-round RT-PCR of the TCR CDR3. MiXCR, applied by TCRdb to the multiplex PCR reads, yields one record per CDR3 protein. The table lists 280,000 or so distinct CDR3 sequences, about 25% of them singletons.

The gene calls are TRBV7-2 and TRBJ2-3; no reliable D call. The source is a man aged 40-50 years with Graves' hyperthyroidism that later progressed to Graves' ophthalmopathy. Sequencing used blood. The CDR3 nucleotides read TGTGCCAGCAGCCCAGTGGGCGGTAGCACAGATACGCAGTATTTT. This encodes CASSPVGGSTDTQYF. The variable domain in full, with the rest retrieved from reference TRBV7-2 and TRBJ2-3, is GAGVSQSPSNKVTEKGKDVELRCDPISGHTALYWYRQSLGQGLEFLIYFQGNSAPDKSGLPSDRFSAERTGGSVSTLTIQRTQQEDSAVYLCASSPVGGSTDTQYFGPGTRLTVL.